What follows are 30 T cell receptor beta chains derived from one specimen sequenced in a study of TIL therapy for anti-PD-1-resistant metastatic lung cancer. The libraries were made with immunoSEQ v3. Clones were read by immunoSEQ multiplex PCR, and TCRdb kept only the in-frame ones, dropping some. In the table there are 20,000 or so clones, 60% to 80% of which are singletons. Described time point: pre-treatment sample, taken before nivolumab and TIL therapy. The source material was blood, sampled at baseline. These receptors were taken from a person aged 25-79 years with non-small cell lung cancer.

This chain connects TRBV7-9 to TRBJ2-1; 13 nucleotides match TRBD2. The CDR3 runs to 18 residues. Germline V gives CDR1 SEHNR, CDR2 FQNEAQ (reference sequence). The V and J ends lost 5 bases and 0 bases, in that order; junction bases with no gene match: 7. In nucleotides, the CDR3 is TGTGCCAGCAGCCGTGGACTAGCGGGGGTTAGCTCCTACAATGAGCAGTTCTTC. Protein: CASSRGLAGVSSYNEQFF.

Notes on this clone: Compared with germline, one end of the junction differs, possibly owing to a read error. CDR3 residues: CASSPQPSGGPGEQFF. The CDR3 DNA follows: TGTGCCAGCTCCCCACAGCCTAGCGGGGGGCCGGGTGAGCAGTTCTTC. The chain links TRBV18 to TRBJ2-1; 11 positions agree with TRBD2. The CDR3 totals 16 residues. The germline gives CDR1 KGHSH, CDR2 LQKENI.

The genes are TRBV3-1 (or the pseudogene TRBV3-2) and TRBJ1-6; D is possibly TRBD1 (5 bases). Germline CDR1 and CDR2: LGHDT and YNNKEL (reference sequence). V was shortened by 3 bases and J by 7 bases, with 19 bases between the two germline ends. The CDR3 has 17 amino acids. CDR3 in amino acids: CASSQFLGGPINSPLHF. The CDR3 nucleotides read TGTGCCAGCAGCCAGTTCCTTGGGGGACCTATAAATTCACCCCTCCACTTT.

DNA of the CDR3: TGTGCCAGCAGTGTTACGGGACTAGCGGGAGGACCCACTAGCACAGATACGCAGTATTTT. It codes for CASSVTGLAGGPTSTDTQYF. The chain joins TRBV2 to TRBJ2-3; 15 nucleotides line up with TRBD2. V lost 4 bases, J lost 0 bases, and 11 bases stayed unmatched. CDR1 is SNHLY and CDR2 is FYNNEI in the germline V gene. CDR3 length equals 20 residues.

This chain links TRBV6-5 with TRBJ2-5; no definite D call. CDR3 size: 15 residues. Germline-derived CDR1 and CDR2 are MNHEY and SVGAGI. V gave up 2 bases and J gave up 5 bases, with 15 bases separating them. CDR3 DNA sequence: TGTGCCAGCAGTTACCTCCGGCAGGCCCCGGAGACCCAGTACTTC. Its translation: CASSYLRQAPETQYF.

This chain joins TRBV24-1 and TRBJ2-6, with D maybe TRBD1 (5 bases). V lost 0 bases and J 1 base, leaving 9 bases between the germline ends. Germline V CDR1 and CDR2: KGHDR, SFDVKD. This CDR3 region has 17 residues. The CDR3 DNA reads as TGTGCCACCAGTGATTTGCACGACAGTTCTGGGGCCAACGTCCTGACTTTC. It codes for CATSDLHDSSGANVLTF.

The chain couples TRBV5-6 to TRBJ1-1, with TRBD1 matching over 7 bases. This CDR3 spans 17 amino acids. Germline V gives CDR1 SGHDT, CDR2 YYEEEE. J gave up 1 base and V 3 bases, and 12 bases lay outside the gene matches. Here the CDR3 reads CASSSPDRVQRNTEAFF. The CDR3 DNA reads TGTGCCAGCAGCTCCCCCGACAGGGTTCAACGGAACACTGAAGCTTTCTTT.

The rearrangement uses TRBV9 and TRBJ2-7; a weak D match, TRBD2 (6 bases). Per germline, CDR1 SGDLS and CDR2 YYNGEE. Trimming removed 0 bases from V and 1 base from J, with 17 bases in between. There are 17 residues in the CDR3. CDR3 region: CASSVGQRVGLSYEQYF. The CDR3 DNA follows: TGTGCCAGCAGCGTAGGTCAGCGGGTGGGATTGTCCTACGAGCAGTACTTC. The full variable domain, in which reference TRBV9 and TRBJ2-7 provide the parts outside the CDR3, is DSGVTQTPKHLITATGQRVTLRCSPRSGDLSVYWYQQSLDQGLQFLIQYYNGEERAKGNILERFSAQQFPDLHSELNLSSLELGDSALYFCASSVGQRVGLSYEQYFGPGTRLTVT.

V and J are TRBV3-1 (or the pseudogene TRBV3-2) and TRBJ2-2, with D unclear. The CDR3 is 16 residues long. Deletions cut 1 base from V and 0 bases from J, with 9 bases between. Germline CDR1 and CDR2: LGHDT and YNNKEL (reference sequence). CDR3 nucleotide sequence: TGTGCCAGCAGCCAAGCGGCGGATCCGAACACCGGGGAGCTGTTTTTT. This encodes CASSQAADPNTGELFF.

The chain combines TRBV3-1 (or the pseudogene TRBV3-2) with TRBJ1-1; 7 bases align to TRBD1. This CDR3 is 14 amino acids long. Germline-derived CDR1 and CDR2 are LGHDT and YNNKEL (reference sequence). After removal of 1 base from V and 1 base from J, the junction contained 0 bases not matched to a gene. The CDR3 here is CASSQGDRNTEAFF. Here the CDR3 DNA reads TGTGCCAGCAGCCAAGGGGACAGGAACACTGAAGCTTTCTTT.

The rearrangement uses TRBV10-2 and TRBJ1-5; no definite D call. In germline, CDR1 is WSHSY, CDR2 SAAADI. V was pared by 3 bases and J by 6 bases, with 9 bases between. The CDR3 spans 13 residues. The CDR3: CASSDGEGQPQHF. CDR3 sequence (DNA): TGCGCCAGCAGTGACGGGGAGGGTCAGCCCCAGCATTTT.

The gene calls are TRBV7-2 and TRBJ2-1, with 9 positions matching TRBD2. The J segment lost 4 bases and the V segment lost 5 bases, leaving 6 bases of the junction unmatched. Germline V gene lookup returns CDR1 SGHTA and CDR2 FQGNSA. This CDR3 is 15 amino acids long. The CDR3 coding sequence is TGTGCCAGCAGCCAGAGCGGGGGGACATACAATGAGCAGTTCTTC. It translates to CASSQSGGTYNEQFF.

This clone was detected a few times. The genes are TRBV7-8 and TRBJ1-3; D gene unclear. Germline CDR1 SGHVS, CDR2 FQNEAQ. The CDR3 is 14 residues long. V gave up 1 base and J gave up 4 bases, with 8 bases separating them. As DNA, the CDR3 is TGTGCCAGCAGCTTAGGGGGAGAGGGAAACACCATATATTTT. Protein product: CASSLGGEGNTIYF. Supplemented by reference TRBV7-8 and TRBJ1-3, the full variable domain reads GAGVSQSPRYKVAKRGQDVALRCDPISGHVSLFWYQQALGQGPEFLTYFQNEAQLDKSGLPSDRFFAERPEGSVSTLKIQRTQQEDSAVYLCASSLGGEGNTIYFGEGSWLTVV.

DNA for the CDR3: TGTGCCAGCAGCAGGACAGGTGATCAGTACTTC. Protein: CASSRTGDQYF. The chain joins TRBV7-9 to TRBJ2-4; 7 bases align to TRBD1. The germline V gene has CDR1 SEHNR and CDR2 FQNEAQ (reference sequence). This CDR3 is 11 amino acids long. Trimming took 5 bases from V and 12 from J; bases not matched to a gene: 4.

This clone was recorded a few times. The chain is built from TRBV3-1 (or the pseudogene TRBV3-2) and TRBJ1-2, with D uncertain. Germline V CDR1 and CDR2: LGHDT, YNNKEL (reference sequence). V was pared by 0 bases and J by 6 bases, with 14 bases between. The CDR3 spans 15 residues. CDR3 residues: CASSQDGISPNGYTF. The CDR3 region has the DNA TGTGCCAGCAGCCAAGACGGAATCTCCCCAAATGGCTACACCTTC.

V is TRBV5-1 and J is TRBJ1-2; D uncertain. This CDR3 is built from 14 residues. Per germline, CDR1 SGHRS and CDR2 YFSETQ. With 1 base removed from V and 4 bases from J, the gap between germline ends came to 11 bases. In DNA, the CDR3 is TGCGCCAGCAGCTTGATTGACGGCGCCTATGGCTACACCTTC. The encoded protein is CASSLIDGAYGYTF.

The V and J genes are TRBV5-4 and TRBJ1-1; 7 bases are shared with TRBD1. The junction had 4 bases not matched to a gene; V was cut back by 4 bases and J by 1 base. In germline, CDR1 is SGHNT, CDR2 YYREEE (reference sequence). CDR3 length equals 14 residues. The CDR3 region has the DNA TGTGCCAGCAGCAACGGACAGGCGAACACTGAAGCTTTCTTT. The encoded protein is CASSNGQANTEAFF.

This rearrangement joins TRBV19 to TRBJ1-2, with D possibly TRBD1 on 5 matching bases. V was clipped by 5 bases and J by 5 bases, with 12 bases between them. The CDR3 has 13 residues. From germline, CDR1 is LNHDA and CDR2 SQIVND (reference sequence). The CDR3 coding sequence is TGTGCCAGTAGTCAGGGATTTCCTTATGGCTACACCTTC. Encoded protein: CASSQGFPYGYTF.

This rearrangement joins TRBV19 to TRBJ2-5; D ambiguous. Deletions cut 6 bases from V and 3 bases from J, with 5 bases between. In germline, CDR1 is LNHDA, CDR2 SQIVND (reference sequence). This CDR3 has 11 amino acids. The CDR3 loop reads CASSWEETQYF. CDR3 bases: TGTGCCAGTAGCTGGGAAGAGACCCAGTACTTC.

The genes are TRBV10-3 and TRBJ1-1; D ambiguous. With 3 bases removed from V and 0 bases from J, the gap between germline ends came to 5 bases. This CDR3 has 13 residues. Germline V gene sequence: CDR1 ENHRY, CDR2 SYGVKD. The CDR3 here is CAISETVNTEAFF. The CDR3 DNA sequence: TGTGCCATCAGTGAAACAGTGAACACTGAAGCTTTCTTT.

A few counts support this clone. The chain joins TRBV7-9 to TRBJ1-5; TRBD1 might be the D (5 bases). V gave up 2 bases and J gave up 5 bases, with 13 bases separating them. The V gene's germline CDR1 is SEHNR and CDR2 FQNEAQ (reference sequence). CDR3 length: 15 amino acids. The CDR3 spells CASSLFQGSDQPQHF. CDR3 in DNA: TGTGCCAGCAGCTTATTTCAGGGTTCGGATCAGCCCCAGCATTTT. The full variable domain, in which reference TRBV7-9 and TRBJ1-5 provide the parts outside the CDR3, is DTGVSQNPRHKITKRGQNVTFRCDPISEHNRLYWYRQTLGQGPEFLTYFQNEAQLEKSRLLSDRFSAERPKGSFSTLEIQRTEQGDSAMYLCASSLFQGSDQPQHFGDGTRLSIL.

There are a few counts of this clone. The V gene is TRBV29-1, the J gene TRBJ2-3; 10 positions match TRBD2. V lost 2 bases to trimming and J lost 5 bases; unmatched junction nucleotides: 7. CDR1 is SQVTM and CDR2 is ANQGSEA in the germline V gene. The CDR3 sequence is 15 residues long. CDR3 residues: CSVEPLAGVKDTQYF. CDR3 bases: TGCAGCGTTGAACCCCTAGCGGGGGTGAAAGATACGCAGTATTTT.

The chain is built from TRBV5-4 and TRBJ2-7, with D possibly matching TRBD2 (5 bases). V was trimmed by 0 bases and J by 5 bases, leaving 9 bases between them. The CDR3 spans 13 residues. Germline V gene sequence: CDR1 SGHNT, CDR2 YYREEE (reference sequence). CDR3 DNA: TGTGCCAGCAGCTTGGAACTAGATAACGAGCAGTACTTC. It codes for CASSLELDNEQYF.

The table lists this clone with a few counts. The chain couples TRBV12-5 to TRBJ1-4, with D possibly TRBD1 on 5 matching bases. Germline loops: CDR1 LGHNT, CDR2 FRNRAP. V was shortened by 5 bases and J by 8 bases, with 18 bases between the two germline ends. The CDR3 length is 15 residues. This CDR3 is CASGAAGTSWEKLFF. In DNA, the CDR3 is TGTGCTAGTGGTGCGGCCGGGACCTCATGGGAAAAACTGTTTTTT.

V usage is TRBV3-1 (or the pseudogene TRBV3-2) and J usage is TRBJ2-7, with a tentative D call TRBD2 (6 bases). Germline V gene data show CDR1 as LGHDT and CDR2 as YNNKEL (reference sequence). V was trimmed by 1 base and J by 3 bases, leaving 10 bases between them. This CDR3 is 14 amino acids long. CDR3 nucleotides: TGTGCCAGCAGCCAAGGGTGGGGGGACTACGAGCAGTACTTC. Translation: CASSQGWGDYEQYF.

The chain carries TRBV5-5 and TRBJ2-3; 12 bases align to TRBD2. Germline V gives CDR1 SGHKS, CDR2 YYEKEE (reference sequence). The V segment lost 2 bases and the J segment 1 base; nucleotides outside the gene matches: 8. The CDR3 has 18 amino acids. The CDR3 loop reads CASSLRLAGGLGTDTQYF. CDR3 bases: TGTGCCAGCAGCTTAAGGCTAGCGGGGGGGCTAGGCACAGATACGCAGTATTTT. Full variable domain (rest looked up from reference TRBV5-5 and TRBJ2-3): DAGVTQSPTHLIKTRGQQVTLRCSPISGHKSVSWYQQVLGQGPQFIFQYYEKEERGRGNFPDRFSARQFPNYSSELNVNALLLGDSALYLCASSLRLAGGLGTDTQYFGPGTRLTVL.

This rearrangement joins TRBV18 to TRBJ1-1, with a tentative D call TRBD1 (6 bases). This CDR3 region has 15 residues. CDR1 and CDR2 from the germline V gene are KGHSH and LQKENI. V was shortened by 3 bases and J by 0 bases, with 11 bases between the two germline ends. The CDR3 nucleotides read TGTGCCAGCTCACCGTCAGACAGGATGAACACTGAAGCTTTCTTT. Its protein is CASSPSDRMNTEAFF.

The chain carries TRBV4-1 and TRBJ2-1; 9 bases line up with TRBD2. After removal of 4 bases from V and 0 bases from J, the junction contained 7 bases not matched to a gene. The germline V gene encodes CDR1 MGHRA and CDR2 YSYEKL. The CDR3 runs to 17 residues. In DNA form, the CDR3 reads TGCGCCAGCAGCCCGTTAGGACTAGCGAGCTCCTACAATGAGCAGTTCTTC. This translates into CASSPLGLASSYNEQFF.

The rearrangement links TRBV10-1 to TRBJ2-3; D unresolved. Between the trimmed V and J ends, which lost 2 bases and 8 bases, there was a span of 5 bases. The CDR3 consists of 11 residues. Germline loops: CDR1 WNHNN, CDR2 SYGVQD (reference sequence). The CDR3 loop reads CASSEVGTQYF. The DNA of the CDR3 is TGCGCCAGCAGTGAGGTCGGTACGCAGTATTTT.

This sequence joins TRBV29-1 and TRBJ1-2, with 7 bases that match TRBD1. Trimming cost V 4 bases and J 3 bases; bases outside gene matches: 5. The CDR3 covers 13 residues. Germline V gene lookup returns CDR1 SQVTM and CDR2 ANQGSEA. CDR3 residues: CSVVRGRDYGYTF. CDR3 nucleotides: TGCAGCGTTGTAAGGGGGCGAGACTATGGCTACACCTTC. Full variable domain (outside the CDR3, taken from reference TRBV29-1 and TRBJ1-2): SAVISQKPSRDICQRGTSLTIQCQVDSQVTMMFWYRQQPGQSLTLIATANQGSEATYESGFVIDKFPISRPNLTFSTLTVSNMSPEDSSIYLCSVVRGRDYGYTFGSGTRLTVV.